This entry is about one T cell receptor (beta chain). Its antigen is undetermined. CDR1 and CDR2 from the germline V gene are SGHTA and FQGNSA. CDR3 size: 15 residues. V lost 3 bases, J lost 0 bases, and 12 bases lay in between. Method: immunoSEQ multiplex PCR; TCRdb's copy keeps in-frame clones and lacks some. The sample contains 65,000 to 75,000 clones, under 90% of which appear only once. This entry belongs to a study of OX40 agonist ivuxolimab in advanced cancers. Study context: Ivuxolimab, an antibody acting as an agonist of OX40 (CD134), was used to treat patients. At 0.01 to 10 mg/kg, ivuxolimab was administered intravenously to patients every 2 weeks. Eligibility rules accepted prior anti-PD-1, anti-PD-L1 or anti-CTLA-4 therapy, and over 35% had some.

Study conclusions and caveats: Partial responders treated at 0.1-3.0 mg/kg exhibited clonal expansion among the lowest measured.

V gene TRBV7-2 combines with J gene TRBJ2-7, with D tentatively TRBD2 (6 bases). The sequence was obtained from an adult with an advanced solid tumor such as melanoma, head and neck, liver or kidney cancer. The material was CD4+ or CD8+ T cells sorted from blood, obtained in a trial of the OX40 agonist ivuxolimab. This CDR3 reads CASSLEGSNSYEQYF. Written as DNA, the CDR3 is TGTGCCAGCAGCTTGGAGGGCTCCAACTCCTACGAGCAGTACTTC.